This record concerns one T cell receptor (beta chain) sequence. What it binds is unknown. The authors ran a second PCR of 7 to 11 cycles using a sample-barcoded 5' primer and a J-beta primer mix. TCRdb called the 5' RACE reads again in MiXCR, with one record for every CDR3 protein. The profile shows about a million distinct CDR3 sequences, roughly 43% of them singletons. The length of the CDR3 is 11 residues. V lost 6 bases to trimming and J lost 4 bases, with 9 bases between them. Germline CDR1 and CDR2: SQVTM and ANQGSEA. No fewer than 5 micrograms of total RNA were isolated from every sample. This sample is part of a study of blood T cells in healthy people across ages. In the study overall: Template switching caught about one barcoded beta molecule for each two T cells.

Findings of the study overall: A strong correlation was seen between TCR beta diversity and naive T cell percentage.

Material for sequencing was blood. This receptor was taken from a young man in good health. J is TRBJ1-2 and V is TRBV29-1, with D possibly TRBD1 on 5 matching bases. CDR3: CSVRGSYGYTF. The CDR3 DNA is TGCAGCGTAAGGGGTTCCTATGGCTACACCTTC.